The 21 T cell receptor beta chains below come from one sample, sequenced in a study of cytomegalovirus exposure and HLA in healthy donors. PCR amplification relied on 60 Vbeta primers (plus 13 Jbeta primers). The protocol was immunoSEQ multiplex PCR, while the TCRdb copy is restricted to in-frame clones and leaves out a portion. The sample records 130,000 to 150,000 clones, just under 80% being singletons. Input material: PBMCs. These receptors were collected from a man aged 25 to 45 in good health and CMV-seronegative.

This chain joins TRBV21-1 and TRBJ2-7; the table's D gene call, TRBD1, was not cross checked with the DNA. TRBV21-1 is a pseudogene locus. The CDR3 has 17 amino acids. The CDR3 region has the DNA TGTGCCAGCAGCAAATACAGTAGACGCGTGAATGGGTACGAGCAGTACTTC. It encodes CASSKYSRRVNGYEQYF.

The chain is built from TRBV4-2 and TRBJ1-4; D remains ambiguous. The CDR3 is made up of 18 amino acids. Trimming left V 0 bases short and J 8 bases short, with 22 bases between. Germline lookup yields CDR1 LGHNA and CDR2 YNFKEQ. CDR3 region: CASSQDPGLGFGDEKLFF. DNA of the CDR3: TGTGCCAGCAGCCAAGATCCGGGATTAGGGTTCGGTGACGAAAAACTGTTTTTT.

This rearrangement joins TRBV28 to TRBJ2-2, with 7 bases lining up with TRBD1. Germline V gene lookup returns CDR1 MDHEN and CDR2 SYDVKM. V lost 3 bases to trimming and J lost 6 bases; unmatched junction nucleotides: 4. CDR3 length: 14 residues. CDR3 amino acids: CASSFADRPGELFF. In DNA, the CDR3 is TGTGCCAGCAGTTTTGCGGACAGGCCCGGGGAGCTGTTTTTT.

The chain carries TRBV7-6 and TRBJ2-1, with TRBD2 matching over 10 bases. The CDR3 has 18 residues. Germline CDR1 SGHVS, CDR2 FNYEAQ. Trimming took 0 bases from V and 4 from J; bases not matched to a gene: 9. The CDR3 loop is CASSLAIAGTSEYNEQFF. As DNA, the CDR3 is TGTGCCAGCAGCTTAGCTATTGCCGGGACTAGCGAATACAATGAGCAGTTCTTC.

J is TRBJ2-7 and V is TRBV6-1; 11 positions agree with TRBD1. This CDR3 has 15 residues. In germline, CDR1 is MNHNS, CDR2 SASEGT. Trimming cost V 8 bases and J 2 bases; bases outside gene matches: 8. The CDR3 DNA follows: TGTGCCAGCCGTTCCGGGACAGGGGGAACCTACGAGCAGTACTTC. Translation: CASRSGTGGTYEQYF.

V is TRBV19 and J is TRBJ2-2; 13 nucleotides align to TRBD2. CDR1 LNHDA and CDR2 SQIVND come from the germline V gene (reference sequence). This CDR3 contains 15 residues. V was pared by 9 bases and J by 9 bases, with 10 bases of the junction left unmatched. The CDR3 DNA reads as TGTGCCAGCGTCCGGACTAGCGGGAGTTATTGGGAGCTGTTTTTT. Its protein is CASVRTSGSYWELFF.

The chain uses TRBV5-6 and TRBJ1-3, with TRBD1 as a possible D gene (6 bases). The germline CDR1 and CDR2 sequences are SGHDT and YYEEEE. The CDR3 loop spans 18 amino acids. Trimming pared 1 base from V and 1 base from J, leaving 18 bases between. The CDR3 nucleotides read TGTGCCAGCAGCTTGCGTAGAACAGGGATCCTATCTGGAAACACCATATATTTT. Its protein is CASSLRRTGILSGNTIYF.

The CDR3 region is CASSSAQGRHGYTF. CDR3 coding DNA: TGTGCCAGCAGTTCTGCTCAGGGAAGGCATGGCTACACCTTC. The V call is TRBV28, the J call TRBJ1-2, with a weak D call TRBD1 (5 bases). The CDR3 is made up of 14 amino acids. Germline V gene data show CDR1 as MDHEN and CDR2 as SYDVKM. The V end was cut by 4 bases, the J end by 6 bases, with 15 bases between.

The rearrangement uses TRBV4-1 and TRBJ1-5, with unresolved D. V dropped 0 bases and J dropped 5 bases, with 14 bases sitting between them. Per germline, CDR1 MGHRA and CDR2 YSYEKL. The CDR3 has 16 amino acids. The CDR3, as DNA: TGCGCCAGCAGCCAAGATTCCATTGAGGGATATCAGCCCCAGCATTTT. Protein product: CASSQDSIEGYQPQHF.

CDR3 DNA sequence: TGCGCCAGCAGTTTGCCAGCATTCCCGACAGAATCTATCTACGAGCAGTACTTC. Amino acids: CASSLPAFPTESIYEQYF. This rearrangement joins TRBV5-1 to TRBJ2-7; D possibly corresponds to TRBD1 (5 bases). Germline V gene lookup returns CDR1 SGHRS and CDR2 YFSETQ. The CDR3 runs to 18 residues. Trimming took 5 bases from V and 3 from J, leaving 27 bases between them.

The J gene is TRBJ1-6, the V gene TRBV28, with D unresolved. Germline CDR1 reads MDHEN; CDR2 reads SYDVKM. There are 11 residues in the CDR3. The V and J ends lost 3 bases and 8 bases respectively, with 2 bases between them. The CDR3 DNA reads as TGTGCCAGCAGTTTCTATTCACCCCTCCACTTT. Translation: CASSFYSPLHF.

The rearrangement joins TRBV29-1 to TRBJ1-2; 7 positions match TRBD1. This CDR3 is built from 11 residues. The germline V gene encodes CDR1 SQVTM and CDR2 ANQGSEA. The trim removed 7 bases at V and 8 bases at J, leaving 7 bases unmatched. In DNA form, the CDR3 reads TGCAGCGCGGGACAGTCGATCGGCTACACCTTC. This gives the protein CSAGQSIGYTF. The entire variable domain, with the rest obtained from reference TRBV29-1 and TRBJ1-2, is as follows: SAVISQKPSRDICQRGTSLTIQCQVDSQVTMMFWYRQQPGQSLTLIATANQGSEATYESGFVIDKFPISRPNLTFSTLTVSNMSPEDSSIYLCSAGQSIGYTFGSGTRLTVV.

CDR3 residues: CASSAYRLLSGTDTQYF. DNA for the CDR3: TGCGCCAGCAGCGCCTACCGACTGCTCAGCGGGACAGATACGCAGTATTTT. V is TRBV10-2 and J is TRBJ2-3; TRBD2 might be the D (6 bases). The length of the CDR3 is 17 residues. V shed 6 bases and J shed 3 bases, with 22 bases lying between them. CDR1 and CDR2 (germline): WSHSY, SAAADI.

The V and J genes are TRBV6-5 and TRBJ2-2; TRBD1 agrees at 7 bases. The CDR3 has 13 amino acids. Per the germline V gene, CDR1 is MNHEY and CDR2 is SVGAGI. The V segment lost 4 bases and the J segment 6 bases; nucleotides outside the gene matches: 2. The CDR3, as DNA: TGTGCCAGCAGTTCGGGACAGCCCGGGGAGCTGTTTTTT. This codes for CASSSGQPGELFF.

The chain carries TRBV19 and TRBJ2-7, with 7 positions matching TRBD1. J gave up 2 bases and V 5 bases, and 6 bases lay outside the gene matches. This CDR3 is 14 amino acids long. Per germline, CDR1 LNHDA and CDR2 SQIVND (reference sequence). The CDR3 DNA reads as TGTGCCAGTAGTCCATCCGGGACAGCCTACGAGCAGTACTTC. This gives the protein CASSPSGTAYEQYF.

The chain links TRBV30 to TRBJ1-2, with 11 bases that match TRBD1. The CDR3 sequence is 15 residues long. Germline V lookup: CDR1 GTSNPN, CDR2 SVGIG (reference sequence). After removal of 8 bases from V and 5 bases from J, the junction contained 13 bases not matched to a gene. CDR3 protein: CARDWTGGVGYGYTF. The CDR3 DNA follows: TGTGCCCGAGACTGGACAGGGGGCGTTGGGTATGGCTACACCTTC.

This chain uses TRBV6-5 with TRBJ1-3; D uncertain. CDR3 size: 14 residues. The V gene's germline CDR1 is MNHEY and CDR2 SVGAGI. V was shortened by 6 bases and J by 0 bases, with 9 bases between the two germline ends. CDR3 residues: CASSYRSSGNTIYF. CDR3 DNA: TGTGCCAGCAGCTATAGAAGCTCTGGAAACACCATATATTTT.

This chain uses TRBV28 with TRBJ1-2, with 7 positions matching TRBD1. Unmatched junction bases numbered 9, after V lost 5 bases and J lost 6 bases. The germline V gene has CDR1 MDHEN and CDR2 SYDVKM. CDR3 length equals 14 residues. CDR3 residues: CASSIDRDGDGYTF. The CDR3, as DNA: TGTGCCAGCAGTATAGACAGGGATGGGGATGGCTACACCTTC.

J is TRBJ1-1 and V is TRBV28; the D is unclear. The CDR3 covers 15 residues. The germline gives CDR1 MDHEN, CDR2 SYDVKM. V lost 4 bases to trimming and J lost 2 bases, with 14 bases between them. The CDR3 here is CASSSPERVNTEAFF. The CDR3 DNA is TGTGCCAGCAGTTCCCCAGAGCGGGTCAACACTGAAGCTTTCTTT.

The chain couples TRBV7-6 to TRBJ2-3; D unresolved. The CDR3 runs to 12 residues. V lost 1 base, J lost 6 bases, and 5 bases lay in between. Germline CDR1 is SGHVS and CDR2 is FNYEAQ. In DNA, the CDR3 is TGTGCCAGCAGCTTAGTAGAGGATACGCAGTATTTT. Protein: CASSLVEDTQYF. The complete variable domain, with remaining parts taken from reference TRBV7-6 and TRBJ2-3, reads GAGVSQSPRYKVTKRGQDVALRCDPISGHVSLYWYRQALGQGPEFLTYFNYEAQQDKSGLPNDRFSAERPEGSISTLTIQRTEQRDSAMYRCASSLVEDTQYFGPGTRLTVL.

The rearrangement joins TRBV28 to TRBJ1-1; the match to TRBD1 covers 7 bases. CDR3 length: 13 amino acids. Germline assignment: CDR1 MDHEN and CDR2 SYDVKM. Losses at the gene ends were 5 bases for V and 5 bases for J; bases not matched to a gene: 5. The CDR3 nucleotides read TGTGCCAGCAGTGTAGGGGGCGGAACTGAAGCTTTCTTT. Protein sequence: CASSVGGGTEAFF.